One and the same sample provided the 17 T cell receptor beta chains below, sequenced in a study of T-cell reconstitution after alpha-beta-depleted transplantation in children. This sample's TCRbeta library carried unique molecular identifier barcodes. Each CDR3 protein gets one entry after TCRdb re-called the PCR reads with MiXCR. This table has about 540,000 distinct CDR3 sequences, around 17% appearing once. The sample consisted of PBMCs from the stem cell graft donor, taken from the stem cell graft. These receptors were obtained from a human donor who donated a stem cell graft to a child with acute lymphoblastic leukemia.

J is TRBJ1-1 and V is TRBV5-5; D is undetermined. The V end was cut by 1 base, the J end by 5 bases, with 15 bases between. The CDR3 covers 15 residues. Germline assignment: CDR1 SGHKS and CDR2 YYEKEE (reference sequence). Here the CDR3 reads CASSLRLGLWTEAFF. In nucleotides, the CDR3 is TGTGCCAGCAGCTTGCGTTTGGGTTTATGGACTGAAGCTTTCTTT.

This clonotype was observed many times. The V and J genes are TRBV2 and TRBJ1-1; the D is unclear. CDR1 and CDR2 (germline): SNHLY, FYNNEI. V was shortened by 4 bases and J by 0 bases, with 6 bases between the two germline ends. CDR3 size: 13 residues. The CDR3 sequence: CASSVGMNTEAFF. In DNA form, the CDR3 reads TGTGCCAGCAGTGTAGGGATGAACACTGAAGCTTTCTTT.

The chain couples TRBV14 to TRBJ2-1, with 7 bases matching TRBD2. The CDR3 has 14 residues. The V and J ends lost 3 bases and 8 bases, in that order; junction bases with no gene match: 7. The germline V gene has CDR1 SGHDN and CDR2 FVKESK. The CDR3 here is CASSHRLATDEQFF. The CDR3 region has the DNA TGTGCCAGCAGCCACCGACTAGCCACCGATGAGCAGTTCTTC.

The V and J genes are TRBV5-1 and TRBJ2-7; a possible D gene is TRBD2 (5 bases). The V gene lost 0 bases and the J gene lost 2 bases, with 15 bases spanning the gap. Germline V gene sequence: CDR1 SGHRS, CDR2 YFSETQ. This CDR3 comprises 16 residues. CDR3 amino acids: CASSLGGVAGTYEQYF. CDR3 coding DNA: TGCGCCAGCAGCTTGGGGGGTGTGGCCGGGACCTACGAGCAGTACTTC.

This clonotype was found a few times. This chain uses TRBV29-1 with TRBJ1-2; D might be TRBD1 (5 bases). The ends were cut back, 3 bases at V and 5 bases at J, with 10 bases in the middle. Germline CDR1 and CDR2: SQVTM and ANQGSEA. This CDR3 spans 12 amino acids. The CDR3 region is CSVDRGRYGYTF. CDR3 bases: TGCAGCGTTGACCGGGGGAGGTATGGCTACACCTTC.

About this clonotype itself: An end of the junction differs from the germline gene, which may be a read error. The genes are TRBV3-1 and TRBJ2-7, with 7 bases that match TRBD1. This CDR3 comprises 18 residues. The germline CDR1 and CDR2 sequences are LGHDT and YNNKEL (reference sequence). CDR3 loop: CACSQGRDRSSRYYEQYF. The CDR3 coding sequence is TGTGCCTGCAGCCAAGGCCGGGACAGAAGTTCTAGGTACTACGAGCAGTACTTC.

This clonotype has just a few counts. V is TRBV25-1 and J is TRBJ2-1; 9 nucleotides line up with TRBD2. Per the germline V gene, CDR1 is MGHDK and CDR2 is SYGVNS. Unmatched junction bases numbered 1, after V lost 3 bases and J lost 4 bases. CDR3 length equals 14 residues. CDR3 nucleotides: TGTGCCAGCAGTGATACTAGCGGGTACAATGAGCAGTTCTTC. Its translation: CASSDTSGYNEQFF.

As regards this clonotype: This may arise from a read error, as a much more abundant clone is one base away. The genes are TRBV7-8 and TRBJ1-2; D is unclear. V lost 5 bases and J 3 bases, leaving 7 bases between the germline ends. Germline-derived CDR1 and CDR2 are SGHVS and FQNEAQ. The CDR3 is 12 residues long. CDR3 nucleotides: TGTGCCAGCAGCCCCACGTACTATGGCTACACCTTC. This gives the protein CASSPTYYGYTF.

This chain uses TRBV5-1 with TRBJ2-7; 8 bases align to TRBD2. The CDR3 loop spans 12 amino acids. With 5 bases clipped from V and 5 bases from J, the junction kept 3 bases outside the gene matches. CDR1 and CDR2 from the germline V gene are SGHRS and YFSETQ. CDR3 loop: CASRRGDHEQYF. CDR3 DNA: TGCGCCAGCAGGCGGGGGGACCACGAGCAGTACTTC.

The chain carries TRBV9 and TRBJ1-1, with 11 bases matching TRBD1. J lost 5 bases, V lost 3 bases, and 9 bases had no gene match. This CDR3 is 16 amino acids long. CDR1 SGDLS and CDR2 YYNGEE come from the germline V gene. CDR3 loop: CASSGWTGGSGTEAFF. For the CDR3, the DNA is TGTGCCAGCAGCGGATGGACAGGGGGCAGCGGGACTGAAGCTTTCTTT.

The rearrangement links TRBV4-1 to TRBJ1-1; a possible D gene is TRBD1 (6 bases). Trimming removed 0 bases at V and 0 bases at J, with 26 bases between. Germline CDR1 MGHRA, CDR2 YSYEKL. The CDR3 is 21 amino acids. The CDR3 coding sequence is TGCGCCAGCAGCCAAGATCTTCGGGGCCGAACAGGGATTCTCTTGAACACTGAAGCTTTCTTT. Amino acid sequence: CASSQDLRGRTGILLNTEAFF.

This chain joins TRBV4-1 and TRBJ2-4, with 12 bases that match TRBD2. The CDR3 runs 19 residues. CDR1 is MGHRA, CDR2 YSYEKL, per germline. J lost 3 bases, V lost 1 base, and 10 bases had no gene match. The CDR3 spells CASSQGIASGRVGKNIQYF. In DNA, the CDR3 is TGCGCCAGCAGCCAAGGGATCGCTAGCGGGAGGGTAGGCAAAAACATTCAGTACTTC.

V gene TRBV6-5 combines with J gene TRBJ1-3; D gene unclear. The CDR3 loop spans 16 amino acids. Germline CDR1 and CDR2: MNHEY and SVGAGI. Trimming pared 2 bases from V and 0 bases from J, leaving 11 bases between. The CDR3, as DNA: TGTGCCAGCAGTTACGTCCCCGGAGGCTCTGGAAACACCATATATTTT. Protein sequence: CASSYVPGGSGNTIYF.

The chain couples TRBV10-2 to TRBJ2-5; D is possibly TRBD1 or TRBD2 (6 bases each). The V and J ends lost 1 base and 2 bases respectively, with 11 bases between them. Germline CDR1 is WSHSY and CDR2 is SAAADI. The CDR3 is 15 residues long. This chain's CDR3 is CASSELGGKQETQYF. DNA for the CDR3: TGCGCCAGCAGTGAGTTGGGGGGCAAGCAAGAGACCCAGTACTTC.

V gene TRBV4-2 combines with J gene TRBJ2-1, with 9 bases identical to TRBD2. V trimming: 1 base; J trimming: 8 bases; junction bases outside the gene matches: 9. CDR3 length: 16 residues. Germline loops: CDR1 LGHNA, CDR2 YNFKEQ. CDR3 amino acids: CASSQGGASGTYEQFF. DNA for the CDR3: TGTGCCAGCAGCCAAGGGGGAGCTAGCGGGACCTATGAGCAGTTCTTC.

This clonotype was detected only a few times. V usage is TRBV21-1 and J usage is TRBJ2-7; the table's D call of TRBD2 was not tested on the DNA. TRBV21-1 counts as a pseudogene. The CDR3 length is 15 residues. The CDR3 loop reads CASSGRRQGSDEQYF. CDR3 DNA: TGTGCCAGCAGCGGGAGGCGGCAGGGTAGCGACGAGCAGTACTTC.

The chain is built from TRBV12-3 or TRBV12-4 and TRBJ1-1; tentatively, D is TRBD1 (5 bases). CDR3 length: 10 amino acids. The V gene lost 7 bases and the J gene lost 7 bases, with 7 bases spanning the gap. The DNA for the CDR3 is TGTGCCAGCATCCAGGGTGAAGCTTTCTTT. This encodes CASIQGEAFF.